The 2 T cell receptor beta chains in this list originate from one sample, sequenced in a study of OX40 agonist ivuxolimab in advanced cancers. Libraries were prepared by immunoSEQ multiplex PCR; TCRdb keeps only in-frame clonotypes and omits some of them. The sample lists roughly 50,000 clones, more than 75% occurring once. Material: CD4+ or CD8+ T cells sorted from blood, obtained in a trial of the OX40 agonist ivuxolimab. All receptors derive from an adult with an advanced solid tumor such as melanoma, head and neck, liver or kidney cancer.

V gene TRBV13 combines with J gene TRBJ1-2; perhaps TRBD1 as D (5 bases). The germline CDR1 and CDR2 sequences are PRHDT and FYEKMQ (reference sequence). The CDR3 sequence is 16 residues long. The V and J ends lost 2 bases and 4 bases respectively, with 17 bases between them. The CDR3, as DNA: TGTGCCAGCAGCTTAAGTCTTGGGGCAGGCATCTATGGCTACACCTTC. Translating it yields CASSLSLGAGIYGYTF.

The J gene is TRBJ2-7, the V gene TRBV19; 10 bases line up with TRBD1. Germline CDR1 reads LNHDA; CDR2 reads SQIVND (reference sequence). V shed 6 bases and J 2 bases; nucleotides not matched to a gene: 4. CDR3 length: 14 amino acids. The CDR3 loop reads CASSPGTGAYEQYF. The CDR3, as DNA: TGTGCCAGTAGCCCCGGGACAGGGGCCTACGAGCAGTACTTC.